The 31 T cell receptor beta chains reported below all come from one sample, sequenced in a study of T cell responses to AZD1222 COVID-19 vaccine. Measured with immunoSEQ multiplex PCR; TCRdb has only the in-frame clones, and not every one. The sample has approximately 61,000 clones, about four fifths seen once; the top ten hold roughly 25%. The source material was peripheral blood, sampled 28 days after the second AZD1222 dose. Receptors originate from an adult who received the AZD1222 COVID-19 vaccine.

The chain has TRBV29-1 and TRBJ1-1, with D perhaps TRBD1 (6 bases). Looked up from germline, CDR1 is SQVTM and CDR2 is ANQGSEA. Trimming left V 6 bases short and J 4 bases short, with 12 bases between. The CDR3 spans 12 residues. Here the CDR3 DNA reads TGCAGCGTGGGGGGCAGGGTCACTGAAGCTTTCTTT. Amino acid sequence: CSVGGRVTEAFF.

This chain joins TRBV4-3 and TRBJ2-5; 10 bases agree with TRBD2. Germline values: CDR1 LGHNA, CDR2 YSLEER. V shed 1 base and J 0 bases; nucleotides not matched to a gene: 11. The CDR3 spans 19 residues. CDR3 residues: CASSQVLAGASLYQETQYF. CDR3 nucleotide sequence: TGCGCCAGCAGCCAAGTTCTAGCGGGAGCTTCCTTGTACCAAGAGACCCAGTACTTC.

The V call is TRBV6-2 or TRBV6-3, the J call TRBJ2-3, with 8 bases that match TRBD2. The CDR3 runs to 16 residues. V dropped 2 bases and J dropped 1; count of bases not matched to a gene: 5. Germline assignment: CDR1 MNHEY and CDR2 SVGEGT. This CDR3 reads CASSYHLTSGTDTQYF. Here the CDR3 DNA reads TGTGCCAGCAGTTACCACTTGACTAGCGGCACAGATACGCAGTATTTT.

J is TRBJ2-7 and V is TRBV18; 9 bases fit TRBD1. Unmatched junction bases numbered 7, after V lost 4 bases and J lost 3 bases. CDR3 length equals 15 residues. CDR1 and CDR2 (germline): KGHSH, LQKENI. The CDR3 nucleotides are TGTGCCAGCTCACTCGGACAGGGGATCATCTACGAGCAGTACTTC. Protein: CASSLGQGIIYEQYF. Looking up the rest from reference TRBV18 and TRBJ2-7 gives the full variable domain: NAGVMQNPRHLVRRRGQEARLRCSPMKGHSHVYWYRQLPEEGLKFMVYLQKENIIDESGMPKERFSAEFPKEGPSILRIQQVVRGDSAAYFCASSLGQGIIYEQYFGPGTRLTVT.

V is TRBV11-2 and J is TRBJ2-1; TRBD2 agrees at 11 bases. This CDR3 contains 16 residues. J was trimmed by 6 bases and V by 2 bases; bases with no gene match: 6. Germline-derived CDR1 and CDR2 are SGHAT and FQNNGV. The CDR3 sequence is CASSLRPGLAANEQFF. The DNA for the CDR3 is TGTGCCAGCAGCTTACGGCCGGGACTAGCGGCCAATGAGCAGTTCTTC.

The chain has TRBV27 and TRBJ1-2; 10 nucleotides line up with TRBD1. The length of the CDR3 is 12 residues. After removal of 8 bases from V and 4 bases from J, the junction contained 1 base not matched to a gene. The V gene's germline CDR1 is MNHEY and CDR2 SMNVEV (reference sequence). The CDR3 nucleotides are TGTGCCAGCTGGACAGGGGGCTATGGCTACACCTTC. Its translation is CASWTGGYGYTF.

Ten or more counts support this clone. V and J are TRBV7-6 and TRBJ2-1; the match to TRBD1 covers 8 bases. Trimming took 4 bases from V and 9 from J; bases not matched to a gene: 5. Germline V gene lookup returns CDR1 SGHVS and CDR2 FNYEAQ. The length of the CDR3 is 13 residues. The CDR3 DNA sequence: TGTGCCAGCAGCTCGAGCCAGGGGGCTGAGCAGTTCTTC. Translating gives CASSSSQGAEQFF.

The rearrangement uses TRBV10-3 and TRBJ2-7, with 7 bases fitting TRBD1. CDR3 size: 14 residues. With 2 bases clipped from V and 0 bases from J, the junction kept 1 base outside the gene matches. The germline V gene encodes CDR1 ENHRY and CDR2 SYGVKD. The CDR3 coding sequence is TGTGCCATCAGTGAGGGGACAGACTCCTACGAGCAGTACTTC. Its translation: CAISEGTDSYEQYF.

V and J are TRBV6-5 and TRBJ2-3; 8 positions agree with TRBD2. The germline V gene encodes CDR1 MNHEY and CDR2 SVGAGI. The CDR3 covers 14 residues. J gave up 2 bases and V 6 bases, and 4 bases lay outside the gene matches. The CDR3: CASRPGLDTDTQYF. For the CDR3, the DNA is TGTGCCAGCAGACCGGGACTAGACACAGATACGCAGTATTTT.

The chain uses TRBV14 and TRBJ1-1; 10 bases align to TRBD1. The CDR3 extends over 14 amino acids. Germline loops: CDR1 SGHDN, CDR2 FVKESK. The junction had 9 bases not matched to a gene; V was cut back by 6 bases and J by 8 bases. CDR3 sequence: CASSPGTGELEAFF. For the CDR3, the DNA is TGTGCCAGCAGTCCCGGGACAGGGGAGTTGGAAGCTTTCTTT.

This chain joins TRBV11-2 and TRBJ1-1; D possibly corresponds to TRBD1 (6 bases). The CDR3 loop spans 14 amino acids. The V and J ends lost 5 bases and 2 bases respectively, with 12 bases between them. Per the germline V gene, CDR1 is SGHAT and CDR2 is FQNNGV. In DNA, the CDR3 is TGTGCCAGCAGCCCTAGGGGGAGAAACACTGAAGCTTTCTTT. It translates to CASSPRGRNTEAFF.

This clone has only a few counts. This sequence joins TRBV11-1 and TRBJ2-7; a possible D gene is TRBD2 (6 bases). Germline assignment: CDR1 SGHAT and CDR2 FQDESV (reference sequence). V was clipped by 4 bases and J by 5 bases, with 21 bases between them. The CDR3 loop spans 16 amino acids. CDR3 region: CASSSWQVLEGHEQYF. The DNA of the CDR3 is TGTGCCAGCAGCTCATGGCAGGTGTTGGAGGGCCACGAGCAGTACTTC.

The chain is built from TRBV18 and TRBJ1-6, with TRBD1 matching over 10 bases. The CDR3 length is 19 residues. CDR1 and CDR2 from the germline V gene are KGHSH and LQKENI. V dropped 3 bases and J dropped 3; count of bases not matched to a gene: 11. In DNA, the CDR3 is TGTGCCAGCTCACCGTCCCGGGACAGGGGCGAATTCTATAATTCACCCCTCCACTTT. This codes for CASSPSRDRGEFYNSPLHF.

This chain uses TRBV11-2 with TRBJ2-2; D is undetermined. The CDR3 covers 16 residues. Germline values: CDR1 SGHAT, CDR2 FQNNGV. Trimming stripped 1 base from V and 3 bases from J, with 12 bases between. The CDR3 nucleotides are TGTGCCAGCAGCTTAGCAGCTAGTGACTACACCGGGGAGCTGTTTTTT. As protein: CASSLAASDYTGELFF.

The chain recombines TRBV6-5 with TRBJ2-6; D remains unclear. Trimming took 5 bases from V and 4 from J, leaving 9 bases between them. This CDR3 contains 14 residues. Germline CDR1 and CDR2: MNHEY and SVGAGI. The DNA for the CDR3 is TGTGCCAGCAGTAGAGCGCGGGGGGCCAACGTCCTGACTTTC. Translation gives CASSRARGANVLTF.

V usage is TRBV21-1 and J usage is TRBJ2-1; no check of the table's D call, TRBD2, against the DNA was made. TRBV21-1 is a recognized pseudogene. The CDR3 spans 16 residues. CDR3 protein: CASSIPGTSGTNEQFF. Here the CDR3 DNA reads TGTGCCAGCAGCATACCCGGGACTAGCGGGACCAATGAGCAGTTCTTC.

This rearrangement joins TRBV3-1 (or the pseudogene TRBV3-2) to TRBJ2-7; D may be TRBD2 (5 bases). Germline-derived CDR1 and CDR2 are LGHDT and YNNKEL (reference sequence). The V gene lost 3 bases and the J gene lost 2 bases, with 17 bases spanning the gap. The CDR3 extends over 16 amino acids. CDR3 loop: CASSHGGRAGAYEQYF. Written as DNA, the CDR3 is TGTGCCAGCAGCCATGGTGGGCGTGCCGGGGCCTACGAGCAGTACTTC.

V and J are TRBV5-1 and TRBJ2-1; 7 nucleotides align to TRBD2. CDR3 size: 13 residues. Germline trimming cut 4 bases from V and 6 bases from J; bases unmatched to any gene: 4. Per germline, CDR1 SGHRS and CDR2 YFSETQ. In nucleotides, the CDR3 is TGCGCCAGCAGCCATGGGACTACCAATGAGCAGTTCTTC. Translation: CASSHGTTNEQFF.

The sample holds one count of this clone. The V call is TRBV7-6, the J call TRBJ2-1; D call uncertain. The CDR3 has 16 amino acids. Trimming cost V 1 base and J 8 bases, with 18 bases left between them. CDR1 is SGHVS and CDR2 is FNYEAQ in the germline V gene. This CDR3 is CASSLGWQDPFDEQFF. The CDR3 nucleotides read TGTGCCAGCAGCTTAGGTTGGCAGGACCCTTTCGATGAGCAGTTCTTC.

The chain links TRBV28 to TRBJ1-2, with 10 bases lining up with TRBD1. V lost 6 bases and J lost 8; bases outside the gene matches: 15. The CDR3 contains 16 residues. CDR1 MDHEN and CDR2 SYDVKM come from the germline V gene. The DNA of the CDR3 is TGTGCCAGCAGCTCCTCTCGGGGACAGGGGAATTGGGGCTACACCTTC. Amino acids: CASSSSRGQGNWGYTF.

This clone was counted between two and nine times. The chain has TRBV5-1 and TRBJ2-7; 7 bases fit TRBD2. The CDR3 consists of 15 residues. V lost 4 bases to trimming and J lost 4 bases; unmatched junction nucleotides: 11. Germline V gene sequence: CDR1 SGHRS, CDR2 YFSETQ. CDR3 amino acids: CASSPLAGGGYEQYF. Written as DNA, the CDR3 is TGCGCCAGCAGCCCGCTGGCTGGGGGAGGGTACGAGCAGTACTTC.

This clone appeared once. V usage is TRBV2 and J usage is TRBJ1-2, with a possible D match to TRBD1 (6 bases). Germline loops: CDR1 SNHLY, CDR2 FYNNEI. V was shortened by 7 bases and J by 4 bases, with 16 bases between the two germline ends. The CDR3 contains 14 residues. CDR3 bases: TGTGCCAGCACCGAGGGGACAACCCTCTATGGCTACACCTTC. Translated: CASTEGTTLYGYTF.

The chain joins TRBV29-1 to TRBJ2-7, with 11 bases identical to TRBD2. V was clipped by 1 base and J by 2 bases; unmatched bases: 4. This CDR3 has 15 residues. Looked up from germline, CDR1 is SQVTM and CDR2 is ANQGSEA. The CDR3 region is CSVEAYSGGAYEQYF. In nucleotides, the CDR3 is TGCAGCGTTGAAGCATATAGCGGGGGGGCCTACGAGCAGTACTTC.

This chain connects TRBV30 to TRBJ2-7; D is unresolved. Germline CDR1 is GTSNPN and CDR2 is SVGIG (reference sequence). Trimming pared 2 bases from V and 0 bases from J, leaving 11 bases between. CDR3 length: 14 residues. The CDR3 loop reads CAWSKGGLSYEQYF. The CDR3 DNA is TGTGCCTGGAGTAAGGGCGGTCTCTCCTACGAGCAGTACTTC. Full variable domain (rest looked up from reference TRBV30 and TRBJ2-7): SQTIHQWPATLVQPVGSPLSLECTVEGTSNPNLYWYRQAAGRGLQLLFYSVGIGQISSEVPQNLSASRPQDRQFILSSKKLLLSDSGFYLCAWSKGGLSYEQYFGPGTRLTVT.

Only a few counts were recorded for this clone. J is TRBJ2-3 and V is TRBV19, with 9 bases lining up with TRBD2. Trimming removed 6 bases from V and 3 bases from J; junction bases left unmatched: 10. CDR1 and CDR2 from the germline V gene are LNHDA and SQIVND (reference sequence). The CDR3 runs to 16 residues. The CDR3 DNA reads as TGTGCCAGTAGCCAAGGCCTAGCGGGAATAACAGATACGCAGTATTTT. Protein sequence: CASSQGLAGITDTQYF.

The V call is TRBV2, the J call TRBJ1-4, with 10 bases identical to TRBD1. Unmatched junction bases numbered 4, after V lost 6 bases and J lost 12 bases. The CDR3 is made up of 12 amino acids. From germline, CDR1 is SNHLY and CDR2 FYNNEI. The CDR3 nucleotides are TGTGCCAGCAGGGACAGGGGGTTAGAACTGTTTTTT. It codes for CASRDRGLELFF.

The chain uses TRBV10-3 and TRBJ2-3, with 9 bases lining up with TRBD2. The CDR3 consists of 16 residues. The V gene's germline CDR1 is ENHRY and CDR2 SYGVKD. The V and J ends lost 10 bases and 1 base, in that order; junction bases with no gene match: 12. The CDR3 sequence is CATSIAGDGGTDTQYF. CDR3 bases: TGTGCCACTTCTATAGCGGGAGACGGGGGCACAGATACGCAGTATTTT.

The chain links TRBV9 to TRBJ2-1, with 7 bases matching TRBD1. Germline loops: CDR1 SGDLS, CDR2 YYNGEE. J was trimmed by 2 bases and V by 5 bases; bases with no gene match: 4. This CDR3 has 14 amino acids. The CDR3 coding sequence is TGTGCCAGCAGTGAAGGGGGCGCCTACAATGAGCAGTTCTTC. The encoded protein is CASSEGGAYNEQFF.

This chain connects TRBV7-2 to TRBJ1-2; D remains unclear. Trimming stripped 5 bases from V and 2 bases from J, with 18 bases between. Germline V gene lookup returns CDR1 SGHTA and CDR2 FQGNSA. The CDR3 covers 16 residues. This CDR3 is CASSLMSVAANYGYTF. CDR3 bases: TGTGCCAGCAGCCTGATGAGTGTGGCGGCAAACTATGGCTACACCTTC.

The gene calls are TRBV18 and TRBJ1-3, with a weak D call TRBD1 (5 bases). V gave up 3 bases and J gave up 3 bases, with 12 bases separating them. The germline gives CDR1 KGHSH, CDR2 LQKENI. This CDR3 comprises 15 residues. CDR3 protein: CASSPGSGRGNTIYF. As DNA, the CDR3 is TGTGCCAGCTCACCCGGGTCAGGGCGTGGAAACACCATATATTTT.

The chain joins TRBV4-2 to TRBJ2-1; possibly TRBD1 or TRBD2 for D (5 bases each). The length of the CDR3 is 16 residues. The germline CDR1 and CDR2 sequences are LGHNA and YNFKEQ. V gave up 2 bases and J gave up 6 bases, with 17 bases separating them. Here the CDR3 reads CASSQPGAGNRNEQFF. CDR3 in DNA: TGTGCCAGCAGCCAACCCGGGGCTGGGAATCGCAATGAGCAGTTCTTC.